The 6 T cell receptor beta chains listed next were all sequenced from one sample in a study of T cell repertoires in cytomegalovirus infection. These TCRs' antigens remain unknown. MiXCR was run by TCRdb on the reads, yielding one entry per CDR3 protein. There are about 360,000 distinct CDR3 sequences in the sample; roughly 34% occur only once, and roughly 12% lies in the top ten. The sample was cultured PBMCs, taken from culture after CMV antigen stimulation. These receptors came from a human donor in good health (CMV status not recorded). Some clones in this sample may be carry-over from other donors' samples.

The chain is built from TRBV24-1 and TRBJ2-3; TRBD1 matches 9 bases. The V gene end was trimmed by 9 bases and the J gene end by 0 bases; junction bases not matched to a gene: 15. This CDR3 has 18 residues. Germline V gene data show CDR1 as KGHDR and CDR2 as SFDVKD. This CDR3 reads CATGGEPGQGTSTDTQYF. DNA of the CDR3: TGTGCCACCGGAGGCGAACCGGGACAGGGAACTAGCACAGATACGCAGTATTTT.

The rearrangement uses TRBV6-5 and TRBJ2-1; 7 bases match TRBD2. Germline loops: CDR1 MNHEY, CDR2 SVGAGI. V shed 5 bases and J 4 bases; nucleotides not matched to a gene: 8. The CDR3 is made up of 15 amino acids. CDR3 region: CASSTRGGGYNEQFF. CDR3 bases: TGTGCCAGCAGTACACGCGGGGGTGGATACAATGAGCAGTTCTTC.

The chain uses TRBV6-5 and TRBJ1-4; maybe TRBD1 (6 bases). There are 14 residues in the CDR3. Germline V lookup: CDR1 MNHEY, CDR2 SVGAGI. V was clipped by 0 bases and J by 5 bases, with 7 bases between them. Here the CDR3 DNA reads TGTGCCAGCAGTTACTCTGGACAGAATGAAAAACTGTTTTTT. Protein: CASSYSGQNEKLFF.

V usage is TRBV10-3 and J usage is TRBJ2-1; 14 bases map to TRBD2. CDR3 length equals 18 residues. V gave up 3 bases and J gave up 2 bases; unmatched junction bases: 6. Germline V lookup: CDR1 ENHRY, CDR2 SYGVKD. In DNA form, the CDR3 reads TGTGCCATCAGTGATGAACGACTAGCGGGAGGGCCCTACAATGAGCAGTTCTTC. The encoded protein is CAISDERLAGGPYNEQFF.

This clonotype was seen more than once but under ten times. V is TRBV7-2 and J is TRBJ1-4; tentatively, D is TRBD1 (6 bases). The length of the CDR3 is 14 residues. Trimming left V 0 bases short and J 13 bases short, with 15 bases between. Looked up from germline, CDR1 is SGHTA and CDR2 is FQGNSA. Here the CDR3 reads CASSLADSMKRLFF. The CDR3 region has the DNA TGTGCCAGCAGCTTAGCGGACAGTATGAAAAGACTGTTTTTT.

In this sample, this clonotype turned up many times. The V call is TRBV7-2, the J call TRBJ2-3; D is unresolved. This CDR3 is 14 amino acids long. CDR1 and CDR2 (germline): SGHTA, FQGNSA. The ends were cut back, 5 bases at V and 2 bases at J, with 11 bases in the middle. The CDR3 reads CASSPRQNTDTQYF. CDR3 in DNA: TGTGCCAGCAGCCCCCGCCAGAACACAGATACGCAGTATTTT.